The T cell receptor beta chain under discussion was sequenced for a study of control samples from healthy donors and cancer patients. Per germline, CDR1 SGHVS and CDR2 FQNEAQ. This CDR3 spans 15 amino acids. Trimming cost V 5 bases and J 1 base; bases outside gene matches: 6. The protocol was immunoSEQ multiplex PCR, while the TCRdb copy is restricted to in-frame clones and leaves out a portion. The sample lists around 80,000 clones, around nine tenths occurring once. The chain carries TRBV7-8 and TRBJ2-3; 7 positions agree with TRBD1. The sequence came from a man aged 45-65 years in good health. The source material was blood. CDR3 in amino acids: CASSIGGFGTDTQYF. In nucleotides, the CDR3 is TGTGCCAGCAGCATAGGGGGCTTTGGCACAGATACGCAGTATTTT.